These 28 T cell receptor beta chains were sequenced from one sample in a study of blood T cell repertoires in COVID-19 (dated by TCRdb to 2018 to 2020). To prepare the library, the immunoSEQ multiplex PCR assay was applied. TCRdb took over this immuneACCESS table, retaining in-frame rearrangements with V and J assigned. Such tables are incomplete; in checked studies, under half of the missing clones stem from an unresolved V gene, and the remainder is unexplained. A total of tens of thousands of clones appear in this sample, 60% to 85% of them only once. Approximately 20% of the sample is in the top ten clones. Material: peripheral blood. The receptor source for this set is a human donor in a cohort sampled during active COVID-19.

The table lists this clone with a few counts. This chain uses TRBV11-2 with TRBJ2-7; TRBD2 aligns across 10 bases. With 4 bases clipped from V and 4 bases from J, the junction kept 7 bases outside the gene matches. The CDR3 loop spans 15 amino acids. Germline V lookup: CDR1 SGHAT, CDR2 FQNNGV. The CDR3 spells CASSSSGGSGYEQYF. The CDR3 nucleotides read TGTGCCAGCAGCTCTAGCGGGGGCTCGGGATACGAGCAGTACTTC.

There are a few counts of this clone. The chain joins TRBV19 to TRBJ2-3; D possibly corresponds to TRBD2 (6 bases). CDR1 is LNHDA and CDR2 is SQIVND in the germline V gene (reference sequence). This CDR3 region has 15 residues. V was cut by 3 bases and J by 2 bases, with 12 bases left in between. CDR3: CASSMSSVNTDTQYF. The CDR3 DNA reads TGTGCCAGTAGTATGTCTAGCGTGAACACAGATACGCAGTATTTT.

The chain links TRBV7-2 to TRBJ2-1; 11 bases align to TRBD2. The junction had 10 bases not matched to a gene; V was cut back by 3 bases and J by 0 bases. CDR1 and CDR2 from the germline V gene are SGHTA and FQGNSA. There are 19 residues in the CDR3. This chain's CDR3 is CASSFISTSGNPSYNEQFF. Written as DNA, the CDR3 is TGTGCCAGCAGCTTTATATCGACTAGCGGGAACCCCTCCTACAATGAGCAGTTCTTC.

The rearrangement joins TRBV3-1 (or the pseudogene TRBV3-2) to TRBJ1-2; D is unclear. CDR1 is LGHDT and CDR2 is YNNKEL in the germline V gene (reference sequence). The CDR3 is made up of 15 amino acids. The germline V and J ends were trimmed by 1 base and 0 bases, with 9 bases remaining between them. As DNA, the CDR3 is TGTGCCAGCAGCCAAGTCTCAGGAACTAACTATGGCTACACCTTC. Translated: CASSQVSGTNYGYTF.

The CDR3 spells CASSLGSGGYNNEQFF. In DNA form, the CDR3 reads TGCGCCAGCAGCTTGGGTAGCGGGGGTTACAACAATGAGCAGTTCTTC. The chain is built from TRBV5-1 and TRBJ2-1, with 9 bases identical to TRBD2. CDR1 and CDR2 (germline): SGHRS, YFSETQ. The CDR3 has 16 residues. After removal of 0 bases from V and 5 bases from J, the junction contained 6 bases not matched to a gene.

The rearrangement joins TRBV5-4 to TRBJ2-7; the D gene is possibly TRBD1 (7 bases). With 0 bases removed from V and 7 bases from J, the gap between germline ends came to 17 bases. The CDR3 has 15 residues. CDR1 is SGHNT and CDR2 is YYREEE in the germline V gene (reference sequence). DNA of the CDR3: TGTGCCAGCAGCTTGGCTCAGGGGGGAACGGGGGAGCAGTACTTC. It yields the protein CASSLAQGGTGEQYF.

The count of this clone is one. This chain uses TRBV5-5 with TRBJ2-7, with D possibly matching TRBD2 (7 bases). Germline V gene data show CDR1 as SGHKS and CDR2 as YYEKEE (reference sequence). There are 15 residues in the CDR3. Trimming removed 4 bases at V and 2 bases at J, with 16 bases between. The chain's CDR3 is CASSEHAGATYEQYF. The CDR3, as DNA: TGTGCCAGCAGCGAGCACGCGGGGGCTACCTACGAGCAGTACTTC.

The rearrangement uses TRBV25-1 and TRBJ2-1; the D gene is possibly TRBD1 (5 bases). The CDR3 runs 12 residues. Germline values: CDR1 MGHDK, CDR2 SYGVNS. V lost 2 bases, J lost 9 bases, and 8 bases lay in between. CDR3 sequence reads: CASSERGFEQFF. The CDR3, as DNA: TGTGCCAGCAGTGAAAGGGGCTTTGAGCAGTTCTTC.

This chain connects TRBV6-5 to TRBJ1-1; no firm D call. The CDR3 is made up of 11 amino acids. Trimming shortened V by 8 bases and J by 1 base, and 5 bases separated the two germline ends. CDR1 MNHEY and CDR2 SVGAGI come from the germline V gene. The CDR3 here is CASEGNTEAFF. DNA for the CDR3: TGTGCCAGCGAGGGGAACACTGAAGCTTTCTTT.

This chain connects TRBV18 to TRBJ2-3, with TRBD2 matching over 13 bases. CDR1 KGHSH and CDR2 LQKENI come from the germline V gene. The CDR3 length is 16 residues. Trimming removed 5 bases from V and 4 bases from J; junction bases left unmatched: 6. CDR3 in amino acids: CASSITSGGASDTQYF. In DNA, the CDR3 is TGTGCCAGCTCAATCACTAGCGGGGGGGCCTCAGATACGCAGTATTTT.

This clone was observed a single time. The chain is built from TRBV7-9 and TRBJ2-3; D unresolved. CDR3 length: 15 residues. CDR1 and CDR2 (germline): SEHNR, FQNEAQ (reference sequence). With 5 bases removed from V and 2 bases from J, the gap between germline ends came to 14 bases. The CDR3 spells CASSPKRRLTDTQYF. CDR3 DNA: TGTGCCAGCAGCCCAAAGAGGAGACTCACAGATACGCAGTATTTT. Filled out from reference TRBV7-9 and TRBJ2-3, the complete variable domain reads DTGVSQNPRHKITKRGQNVTFRCDPISEHNRLYWYRQTLGQGPEFLTYFQNEAQLEKSRLLSDRFSAERPKGSFSTLEIQRTEQGDSAMYLCASSPKRRLTDTQYFGPGTRLTVL.

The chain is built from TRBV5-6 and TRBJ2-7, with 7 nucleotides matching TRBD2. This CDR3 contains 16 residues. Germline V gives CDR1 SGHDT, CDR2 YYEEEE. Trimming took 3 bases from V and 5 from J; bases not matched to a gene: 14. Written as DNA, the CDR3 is TGTGCCAGCAGCTGGGAGGGGCTCAGATTCGGGAACGAGCAGTACTTC. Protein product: CASSWEGLRFGNEQYF.

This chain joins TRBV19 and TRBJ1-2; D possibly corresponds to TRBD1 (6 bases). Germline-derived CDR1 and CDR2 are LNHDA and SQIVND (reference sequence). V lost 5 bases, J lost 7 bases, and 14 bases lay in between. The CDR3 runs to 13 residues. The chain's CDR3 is CASSSRDIFGYTF. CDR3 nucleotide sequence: TGTGCCAGTAGTTCCCGGGACATCTTTGGCTACACCTTC.

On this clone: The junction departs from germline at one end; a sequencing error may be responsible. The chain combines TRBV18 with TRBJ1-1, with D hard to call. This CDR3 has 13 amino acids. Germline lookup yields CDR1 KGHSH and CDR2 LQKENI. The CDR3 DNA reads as TGTGCCAGCTCACCAAATACTGAAGCTGAGGCTTTCTTT. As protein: CASSPNTEAEAFF.

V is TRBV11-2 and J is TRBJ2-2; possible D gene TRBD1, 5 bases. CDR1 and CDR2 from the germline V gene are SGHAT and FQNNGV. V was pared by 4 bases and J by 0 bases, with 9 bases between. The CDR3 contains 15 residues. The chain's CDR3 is CASSYDRANTGELFF. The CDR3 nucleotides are TGTGCCAGCAGCTATGACAGAGCGAACACCGGGGAGCTGTTTTTT.

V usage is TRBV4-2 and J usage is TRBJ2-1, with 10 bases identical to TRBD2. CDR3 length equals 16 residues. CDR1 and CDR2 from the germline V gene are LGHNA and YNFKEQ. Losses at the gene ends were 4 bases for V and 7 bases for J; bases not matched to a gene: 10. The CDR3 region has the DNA TGTGCCAGCAGCCCGAGTTGGACTAGCGGCCAAAATGAGCAGTTCTTC. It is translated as CASSPSWTSGQNEQFF.

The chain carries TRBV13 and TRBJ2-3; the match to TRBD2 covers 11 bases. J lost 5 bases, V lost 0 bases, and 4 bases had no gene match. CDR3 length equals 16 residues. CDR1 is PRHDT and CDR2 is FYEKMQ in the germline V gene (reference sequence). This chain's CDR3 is CASSLGSGGAEDTQYF. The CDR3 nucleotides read TGTGCCAGCAGCTTAGGTAGCGGGGGGGCGGAAGATACGCAGTATTTT.

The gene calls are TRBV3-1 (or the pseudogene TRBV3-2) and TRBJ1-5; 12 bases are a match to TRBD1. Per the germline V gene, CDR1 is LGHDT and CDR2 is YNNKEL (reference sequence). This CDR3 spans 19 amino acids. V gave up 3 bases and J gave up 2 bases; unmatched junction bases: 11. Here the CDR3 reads CASSHRGTGGRYGNQPQHF. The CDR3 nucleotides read TGTGCCAGCAGCCACCGCGGGACAGGGGGCAGGTACGGCAATCAGCCCCAGCATTTT.

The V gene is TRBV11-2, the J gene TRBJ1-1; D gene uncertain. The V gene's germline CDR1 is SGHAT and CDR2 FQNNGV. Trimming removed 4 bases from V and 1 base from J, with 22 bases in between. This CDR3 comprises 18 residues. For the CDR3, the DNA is TGTGCCAGCAGCTCCTCGAGGGTAGGAGGGCGAAAGAACACTGAAGCTTTCTTT. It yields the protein CASSSSRVGGRKNTEAFF. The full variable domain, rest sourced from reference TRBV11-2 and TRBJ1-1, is EAGVAQSPRYKIIEKRQSVAFWCNPISGHATLYWYQQILGQGPKLLIQFQNNGVVDDSQLPKDRFSAERLKGVDSTLKIQPAKLEDSAVYLCASSSSRVGGRKNTEAFFGQGTRLTVV.

CDR3 DNA: TGTGCCAGCAGCCAGAACCAGGACTCTGGAAACACCATATATTTT. Protein: CASSQNQDSGNTIYF. The rearrangement links TRBV3-1 (or the pseudogene TRBV3-2) to TRBJ1-3; D unresolved. Germline CDR1 and CDR2: LGHDT and YNNKEL (reference sequence). The ends were cut back, 3 bases at V and 0 bases at J, with 9 bases in the middle. The length of the CDR3 is 15 residues.

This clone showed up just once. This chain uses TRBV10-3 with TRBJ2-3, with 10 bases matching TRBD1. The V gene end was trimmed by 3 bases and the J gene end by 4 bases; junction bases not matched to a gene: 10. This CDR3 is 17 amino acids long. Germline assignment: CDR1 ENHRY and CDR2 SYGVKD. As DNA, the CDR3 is TGTGCCATCAGTGACCCCGGGACAGGGGTGTTCGCAGATACGCAGTATTTT. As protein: CAISDPGTGVFADTQYF.

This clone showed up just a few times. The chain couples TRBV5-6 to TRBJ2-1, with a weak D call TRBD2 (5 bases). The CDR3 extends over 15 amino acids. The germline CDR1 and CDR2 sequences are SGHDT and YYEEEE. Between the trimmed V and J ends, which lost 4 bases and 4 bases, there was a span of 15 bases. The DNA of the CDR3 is TGTGCCAGCAGCCCCGGCCTACGCGGGTACAATGAGCAGTTCTTC. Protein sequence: CASSPGLRGYNEQFF. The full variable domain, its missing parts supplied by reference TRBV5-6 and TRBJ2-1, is DAGVTQSPTHLIKTRGQQVTLRCSPKSGHDTVSWYQQALGQGPQFIFQYYEEEERQRGNFPDRFSGHQFPNYSSELNVNALLLGDSALYLCASSPGLRGYNEQFFGPGTRLTVL.

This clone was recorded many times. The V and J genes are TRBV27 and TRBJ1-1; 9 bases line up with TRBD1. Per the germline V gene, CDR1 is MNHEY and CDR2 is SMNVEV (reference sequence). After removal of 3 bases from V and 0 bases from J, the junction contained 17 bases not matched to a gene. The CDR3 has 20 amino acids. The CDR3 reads CASSLGPGQGGGPVNTEAFF. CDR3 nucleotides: TGTGCCAGCAGTTTGGGGCCGGGACAGGGAGGGGGGCCTGTGAACACTGAAGCTTTCTTT.

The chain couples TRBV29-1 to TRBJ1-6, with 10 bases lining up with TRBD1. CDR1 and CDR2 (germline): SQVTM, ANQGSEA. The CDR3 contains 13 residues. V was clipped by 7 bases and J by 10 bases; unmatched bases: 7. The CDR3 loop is CSATTGGMSPLHF. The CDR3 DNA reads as TGCAGCGCAACGACAGGGGGCATGTCACCCCTCCACTTT.

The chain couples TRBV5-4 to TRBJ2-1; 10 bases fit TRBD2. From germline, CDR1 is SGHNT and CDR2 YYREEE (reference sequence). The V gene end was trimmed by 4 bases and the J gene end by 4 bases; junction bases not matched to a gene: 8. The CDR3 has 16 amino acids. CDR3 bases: TGTGCCAGCAGCCCACCGGGACTAGCGATATACAATGAGCAGTTCTTC. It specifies CASSPPGLAIYNEQFF.

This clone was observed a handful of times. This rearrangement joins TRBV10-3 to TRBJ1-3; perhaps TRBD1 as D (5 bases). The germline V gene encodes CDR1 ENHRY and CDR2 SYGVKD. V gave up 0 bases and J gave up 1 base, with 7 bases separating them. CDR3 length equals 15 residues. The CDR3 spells CAISESRGSGNTIYF. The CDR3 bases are TGTGCCATCAGTGAGTCAAGGGGTTCTGGAAACACCATATATTTT.

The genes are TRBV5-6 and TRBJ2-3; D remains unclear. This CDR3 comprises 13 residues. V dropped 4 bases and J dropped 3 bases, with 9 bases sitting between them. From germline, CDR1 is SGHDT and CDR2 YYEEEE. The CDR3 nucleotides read TGTGCCAGCAGCGTTCAGATTACAGATACGCAGTATTTT. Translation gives CASSVQITDTQYF.

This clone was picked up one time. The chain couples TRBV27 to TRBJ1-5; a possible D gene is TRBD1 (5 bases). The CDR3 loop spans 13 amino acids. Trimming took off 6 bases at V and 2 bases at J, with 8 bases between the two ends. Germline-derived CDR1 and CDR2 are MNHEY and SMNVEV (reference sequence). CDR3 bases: TGTGCCAGCAGGCGGGACGGCAATCAGCCCCAGCATTTT. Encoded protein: CASRRDGNQPQHF.